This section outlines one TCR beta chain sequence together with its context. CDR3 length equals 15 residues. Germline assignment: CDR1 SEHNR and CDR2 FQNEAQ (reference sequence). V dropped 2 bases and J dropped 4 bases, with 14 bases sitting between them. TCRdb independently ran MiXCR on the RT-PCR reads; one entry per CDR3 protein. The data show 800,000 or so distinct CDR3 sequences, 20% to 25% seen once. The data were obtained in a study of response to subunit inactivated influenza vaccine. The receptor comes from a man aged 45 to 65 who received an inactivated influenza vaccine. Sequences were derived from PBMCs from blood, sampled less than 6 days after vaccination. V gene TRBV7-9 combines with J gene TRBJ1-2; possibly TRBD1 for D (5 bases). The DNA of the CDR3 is TGTGCCAGCAGCTTACCCTCAGGGATGAGCTATGGCTACACCTTC. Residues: CASSLPSGMSYGYTF.